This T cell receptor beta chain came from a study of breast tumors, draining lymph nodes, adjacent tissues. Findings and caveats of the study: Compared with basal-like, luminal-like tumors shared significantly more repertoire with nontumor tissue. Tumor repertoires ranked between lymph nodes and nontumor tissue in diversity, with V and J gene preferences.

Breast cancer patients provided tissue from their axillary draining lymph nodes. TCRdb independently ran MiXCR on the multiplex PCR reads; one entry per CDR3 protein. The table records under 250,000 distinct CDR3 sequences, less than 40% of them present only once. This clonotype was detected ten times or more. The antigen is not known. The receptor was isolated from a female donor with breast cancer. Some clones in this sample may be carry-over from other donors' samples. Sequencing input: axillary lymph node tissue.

The CDR3 protein is CAWSVGSGFYNEQFF. The CDR3 DNA reads TGTGCCTGGAGTGTAGGGAGCGGATTCTACAATGAGCAGTTCTTC. V and J are TRBV30 and TRBJ2-1, with D possibly being TRBD2 (5 bases). Germline CDR1 GTSNPN, CDR2 SVGIG (reference sequence). The V gene lost 0 bases and the J gene lost 3 bases, with 12 bases spanning the gap. The CDR3 is made up of 15 amino acids.